This paragraph covers one T cell receptor (beta chain) sequence. Its antigen has not been determined. The source of the sample is a study of cytomegalovirus exposure and HLA in healthy donors (TCRdb year 2017). The study in broad terms: According to an earlier analysis of several hundred of the donors, some 170 million T cells yielded 90 million to 130 million unique TCR beta sequences and around 280 Gb of sequence data. Around 320 gigabases of sequencing data and 80 million or so unique TCR sequences were included in an early release covering roughly 600 HLA-typed donors. Of the approximately 400 genotyped donors, over 65% fell in the genetic ancestry cluster associated with self-reported Caucasian donors. The study was designed to test whether signatures of past pathogen exposure could be identified by cataloging public T cell receptors. The T cell repertoires of roughly 660 subjects were profiled by immunosequencing and related to cytomegalovirus serostatus. Besides the first cohort of roughly 700 subjects, a separate validation cohort made up of over 95 different subjects was used. To predict cytomegalovirus infection status, the study brought together high-throughput TCR immunosequencing, statistical association of individual TCRs with disease status, and machine learning. In a later analysis, previously published TCR beta repertoires from 550 to 750 donors were re-analyzed and high-resolution HLA genotyping was added so that TCR occurrence patterns could be studied. The later analysis used no new phenotypic data to find candidate immune exposures, relying instead on TCR beta sequences and their occurrence across donors. An earlier analysis of roughly 580 of the donors used high-throughput TCR beta sequencing to judge whether each TCR beta V gene segment behaved as functional or pseudogenic. Donor age, sex, ethnicity and CMV serostatus were compiled alongside the repertoire data. Genome-wide SNP genotypes for about three fifths of the roughly 670 donors were used in a later genetic analysis, which treated that subset as a discovery cohort. All discovery cohort repertoires had been generated on a single sequencing platform. Class I and class II HLA loci were covered by the typing at four-digit resolution. The number of typed donors differed by locus: about 620-640 for A, B, C, DRB1 and DQB1; 522 for DQA1; approximately 610 for DPA1; and around 470 for DPB1. Because of strong linkage in the cohort, roughly five DR-DQ haplotypes were treated as single units for association and clustering. Among almost 400 genotyped donors of the cohort, an average of 235,054 unique TCR beta nucleotide sequences were sequenced per donor, roughly 18% of them non-productive.

Libraries were constructed by the immunoSEQ multiplex PCR assay. A mixture of 60 forward primers for TCR Vbeta segments and 13 reverse primers for TCR Jbeta segments was used in the multiplex PCR. The CDR3 region of rearranged TCR beta genes was amplified from genomic DNA with a multiplex PCR assay. Amplified TCR beta libraries were sequenced as 87-base-pair reads on the Illumina HiSeq System. Regarding the original processing steps: Across the roughly 670 repertoires, a later analysis counted tens of millions of unique TCR beta chains, roughly 11 million of which were shared by at least two donors. To remove PCR and sequencing errors, raw reads were error-corrected and collapsed into unique sequences using a nearest-neighbor algorithm that merged closely related sequences. To assign V, D and J gene segments, CDR3 sequences were aligned to IMGT reference sequences. For a sequence to be retained, a match of at least six nucleotides to both a V gene segment and a J gene segment was required. A rearrangement counted as productive if the CDR3 had no stop codons and remained in frame with V and J, and every other rearrangement counted as non-productive. Following IMGT convention, CDR3 was defined as the stretch from the second conserved V-encoded cysteine up to the conserved J-encoded phenylalanine. The earlier analysis of about 590 of the donors excluded sequences that lacked an unambiguous match to a single V gene segment. In an earlier analysis of a few hundred of the donors, a V segment was called functional when productive rearrangements were above 56.7%, and segregating when the standard deviation between donors exceeded 5%. A statistical classification framework was built for diagnosing cytomegalovirus status from the catalog of TCR beta chain sequences. V and J gene assignment, in a later analysis, came from comparing TCR nucleotide sequences with IMGT/GENE-DB human TR gene sequences. The TCRdist pipeline was used in a later analysis to assign CDR3 sequences and most-parsimonious VDJ recombination scenarios. In a later analysis, each TCR beta chain was defined by its CDR3 amino acid sequence together with its V-gene family, and reads lacking a unique V-gene family were excluded. As a way to deal with suspected cross-contamination and a sequencing artifact, a later analysis dropped roughly 600 nucleotide sequences that were highly shared and had low generation probability. For each public chain, a later analysis derived a clonal expansion index from normalized ranks of inferred template counts within each repertoire. Generation probabilities in a later analysis came from a VDJ recombination model fitted to out-of-frame rearrangements, and those results were checked against IGoR. In a later analysis, TCR-TCR, TCR-HLA and TCR-CMV co-occurrence was scored with hypergeometric tests, and a repertoire-size bias correction was applied to TCR pairs. To estimate false discovery rates, a later analysis permuted the HLA or CMV assignments 20 times. In a later analysis, co-occurring TCRs were grouped using DBSCAN, with TCRdist sequence similarity added in when clustering inside HLA-allele-positive subsets. For co-occurrence clustering, repertoires with fewer than 30,000 or more than 120,000 public chains were excluded, along with about five repertoires with anomalous nucleotide sharing. The table comes from immuneACCESS by way of TCRdb, which keeps in-frame sequences with V and J called. Part of the clones is missing from these tables; in studies checked, under half for an unresolved V gene and the rest for unknown reasons. Clone size and the V and J calls come from that table; the DNA yielded D and trimming. The table kept for this sample lists some 120,000 clones. Of the sample, under 3.5% falls within the top ten clones.

The cohort consisted of some 670 healthy bone marrow donors. At the time of sampling, every cohort member was nominally healthy, though immune exposures that went unrecorded were likely present. The donor tested CMV seronegative, placing the donor among the 350 or so seronegative members of the cohort. A peripheral blood sample was provided by each donor, and peripheral blood mononuclear cells were used for TCR beta sequencing. The Qiagen DNeasy Blood Extraction Kit was used to extract genomic DNA from the blood cell samples. Broad study findings and their caveats: According to a later analysis, parvovirus B19, influenza, CMV and Epstein-Barr virus appeared linked to several top co-occurrence clusters. A later genetic analysis associated a missense DCLRE1C variant with V-gene and J-gene trimming of TCR beta chains, and an independent cohort replicated the association. In vitro tests confirmed that three of the cytomegalovirus-associated TCR beta chains recognize cytomegalovirus antigens. When HLA alleles, especially DR and DQ, strongly co-occurred, TCR associations were difficult to assign to individual alleles. Most CMV-associated TCR beta chains appeared to be HLA-restricted in a later analysis, and the HLA associations seemed to be driven largely by CMV exposure. In this cohort, only TCR beta chains were sequenced, and detectable features were limited by the absence of alpha or paired-chain data. A cluster of highly shared sequence variants was judged likely to be a technical artifact of the sequencing pipeline. CMV serostatus was the only immune exposure information available for the cohort. A later genetic analysis reported fewer N-insertions in productive TCRs among donors in an Asian-associated ancestry cluster than the 666-donor mean. Over 15 rarely observed V segments, including chromosome 9 orphons, were excluded from the earlier analysis of a few hundred of the donors because counts were too low. Most TCR sequences were observed very rarely across donors, whereas some public TCRs were present in many individuals. A further reported finding was that TCR beta sequences accurately predicted the HLA-A and HLA-B alleles for most subjects in the first cohort. The study gave a list of some 150 TCR beta chains associated with cytomegalovirus. In an earlier analysis of approximately 600 of the donors, most TCR beta V segments were observed in productive rearrangements about 87% or about 30% of the time, broadly matching IMGT annotations. According to a later analysis, TCR association rates differed among HLA loci, with DRB1 alleles showing the most associated TCRs and HLA-C alleles showing the fewest. Presence/absence analyses assumed roughly uniform sequencing depth across donors, an assumption that may not hold. The 87-base-pair reads could not distinguish some IMGT-functional V segments, including TRBV6-2 and TRBV6-3, so those segments were excluded. It was suggested by the authors that the approach could potentially be generalized to other disease states and immunological phenotypes. At a false discovery rate of 0.05, a later analysis linked 15,000 to 20,000 TCR beta sequences to specific HLA alleles. Correlated functional status among segregating V segments might reflect linkage disequilibrium, but an unknown experimental factor could not be ruled out. The classifier was reported to diagnose cytomegalovirus status with high specificity and sensitivity in both the original and validation cohorts. HLA typing was unavailable for some donors at each locus, so association tests used only the typed subset. Compared with equally common non-associated chains, HLA-associated TCR beta chains in a later analysis were more clonally expanded and had lower generation probabilities.

The cysteine opens and the phenylalanine closes a CDR3 of 16 amino acids. The read is trimmed to its CDR3 DNA, 48 bases read in frame from base 1. Germline trimming amounts to 4 bases on V and 5 bases on J, with 3 as the count of junction bases outside the gene matches. CDR1 and CDR2, looked up from the germline V gene, are MNHEY and SVGAGI. The chain is encoded by TRBV6-5 joined to TRBJ2-3; 16 of the junction bases match TRBD2. The sequencing input was PBMCs. The receptor was isolated from a man aged 25 to 40 in good health and CMV-seronegative. The DNA sequence is as follows: TGTGCCAGCAGTTCGGGACTAGCGGGAGGGAGAGATACGCAGTATTTT. It translates as CASSSGLAGGRDTQYF.